This T cell receptor (beta chain) is drawn from a study of identical twins. Study results and caveats: Shared out-of-frame alpha sequences (those common to twins) showed excess low generation probability. It was cross-sectional statistical analysis, not following the same donors, that the conclusions relied on. Less excess twin sharing appeared in beta out-of-frame sequences.

CDR3 length: 12 residues. In germline, CDR1 is ENHRY, CDR2 SYGVKD. V shed 3 bases and J shed 7 bases, with 7 bases lying between them. TCRdb ran MiXCR on the 5' RACE reads and lists one entry per CDR3 protein. The data show hundreds of thousands of distinct CDR3 sequences, less than 7% seen once. Many counts were recorded for this clonotype. The antigen is not known. Every donor was a healthy Caucasian. The chain links TRBV10-3 to TRBJ2-1; D is uncertain. This receptor was identified in a man aged 18 to 30 in good health. Material for sequencing was naive T cells sorted from blood. The CDR3 loop is CAISDQINEQFF. CDR3 sequence (DNA): TGTGCCATCAGTGATCAAATTAATGAGCAGTTCTTC.